The sequence of this T cell receptor beta chain was determined in a study of control samples from healthy donors and cancer patients. The CDR3 runs to 14 residues. In germline, CDR1 is SNHLY, CDR2 FYNNEI. Between the trimmed V and J ends, which lost 3 bases and 3 bases, there was a span of 12 bases. Assay: immunoSEQ multiplex PCR; the TCRdb copy retains only in-frame clones and omits some. The data show about 100,000 clones, 92% seen once. This chain joins TRBV2 and TRBJ2-7; weak D call: TRBD1 (6 bases). The sequence derives from a human donor in good health. The donor label of this sample is uncertain. Sequenced input: blood. The CDR3 DNA reads as TGTGCCAGCAGTGAGAACAGGGCTCTCTACGAGCAGTACTTC. Protein product: CASSENRALYEQYF.